This is a list of T cell receptor beta chains from one sample in a study of OX40 agonist ivuxolimab in advanced cancers. The data were produced by immunoSEQ multiplex PCR, yet TCRdb's version contains in-frame clones alone and is incomplete. The sample contains 60,000 to 70,000 clones, roughly nine tenths of which appear only once. The source was CD4+ or CD8+ T cells sorted from blood, collected in a trial of the OX40 agonist ivuxolimab. The source of these receptors is an adult with an advanced solid tumor such as melanoma, head and neck, liver or kidney cancer. CDR3s include the opening cysteine and the closing phenylalanine or tryptophan. A D gene is named only where the DNA matches it firmly. The listing skips clone size in some rows; elsewhere it reads once, few, many or a size class.

D gene: .
clone size: .
V gene: TRBV28
J gene: TRBJ2-7
CDR3 protein: CASSPLDPSGYEQYF
CDR3 DNA: TGTGCCAGCAGTCCCTTAGACCCCAGCGGCTACGAGCAGTACTTC

D gene: .
clone size: .
V gene: TRBV23-1
J gene: TRBJ1-3
CDR3 protein: CASSHTARAGNTIYF
CDR3 DNA: TGCGCCAGCAGTCACACGGCGCGGGCTGGAAACACCATATATTTT

D gene: .
clone size: .
V gene: TRBV7-9
J gene: TRBJ2-3
CDR3 protein: CASSHARGPRTDTQYF
CDR3 DNA: TGTGCCAGCAGCCACGCCAGGGGACCCCGCACAGATACGCAGTATTTT

D gene: .
clone size: many
V gene: TRBV7-8
J gene: TRBJ1-3
CDR3 protein: CASSLGAGSGNTIYF
CDR3 DNA: TGTGCCAGCAGCTTAGGGGCTGGCTCTGGAAACACCATATATTTT

D gene: TRBD1
clone size: once
V gene: TRBV5-1
J gene: TRBJ2-7
CDR3 protein: CASSLDRDFGMGEQYF
CDR3 DNA: TGCGCCAGCAGCCTGGACAGGGACTTTGGAATGGGGGAGCAGTACTTC

D gene: TRBD1
clone size: few
V gene: TRBV9
J gene: TRBJ2-7
CDR3 protein: CASSVAGGGYEQYF
CDR3 DNA: TGTGCCAGCAGCGTAGCAGGGGGTGGCTACGAGCAGTACTTC

D gene: .
clone size: once
V gene: TRBV19
J gene: TRBJ1-1
CDR3 protein: CASSSTEAFF
CDR3 DNA: TGTGCCAGTAGTAGCACTGAAGCTTTCTTT

D gene: .
clone size: .
V gene: TRBV5-1
J gene: TRBJ1-1
CDR3 protein: CASSDPMAGETEAFF
CDR3 DNA: TGCGCCAGCAGCGACCCCATGGCGGGGGAAACTGAAGCTTTCTTT

D gene: TRBD1
clone size: .
V gene: TRBV5-5
J gene: TRBJ2-7
CDR3 protein: CASSFTGGFDYEQYF
CDR3 DNA: TGTGCCAGCAGCTTTACAGGGGGATTTGACTACGAGCAGTACTTC

D gene: TRBD2
clone size: .
V gene: TRBV2
J gene: TRBJ2-3
CDR3 protein: CASSMTSGGLDTQYF
CDR3 DNA: TGTGCCAGCAGCATGACTAGCGGGGGTTTAGATACGCAGTATTTT

D gene: TRBD2
clone size: .
V gene: TRBV19
J gene: TRBJ2-1
CDR3 protein: CASRVAGRSYNEQFF
CDR3 DNA: TGTGCCAGTAGGGTAGCGGGACGTTCCTACAATGAGCAGTTCTTC

D gene: .
clone size: .
V gene: TRBV6-5
J gene: TRBJ2-1
CDR3 protein: CASSYTAGNEQFF
CDR3 DNA: TGTGCCAGCAGCTATACAGCAGGGAATGAGCAGTTCTTC

D gene: .
clone size: .
V gene: TRBV10-3
J gene: TRBJ2-4
CDR3 protein: CAISESGLAAKNIQYF
CDR3 DNA: TGTGCCATCAGTGAGTCCGGGTTAGCAGCTAAAAACATTCAGTACTTC

D gene: TRBD1
clone size: .
V gene: TRBV10-3
J gene: TRBJ2-5
CDR3 protein: CAISGDREEETQYF
CDR3 DNA: TGTGCCATCAGTGGGGACAGGGAGGAGGAGACCCAGTACTTC

D gene: .
clone size: .
V gene: TRBV6-6
J gene: TRBJ2-1
CDR3 protein: CASSYALKQFF
CDR3 DNA: TGTGCCAGCAGTTACGCGTTAAAGCAGTTCTTC

D gene: TRBD2
clone size: .
V gene: TRBV11-2
J gene: TRBJ2-1
CDR3 protein: CASSSGAGDNEQFF
CDR3 DNA: TGTGCCAGCAGCTCGGGTGCGGGAGACAATGAGCAGTTCTTC

D gene: TRBD1
clone size: .
V gene: TRBV5-1
J gene: TRBJ2-1
CDR3 protein: CASSMTGSPYNEQFF
CDR3 DNA: TGCGCCAGCAGCATGACAGGGAGCCCCTACAATGAGCAGTTCTTC

D gene: .
clone size: .
V gene: TRBV10-3
J gene: TRBJ2-7
CDR3 protein: CAILEGTSYEQYF
CDR3 DNA: TGTGCCATCCTAGAAGGGACCTCCTACGAGCAGTACTTC

D gene: TRBD2
clone size: .
V gene: TRBV27
J gene: TRBJ2-1
CDR3 protein: CASRYLAGDYNEQFF
CDR3 DNA: TGTGCCAGCAGATACCTAGCGGGGGATTACAATGAGCAGTTCTTC

D gene: .
clone size: .
V gene: TRBV5-5
J gene: TRBJ2-4
CDR3 protein: CASSLAGFGIQYF
CDR3 DNA: TGTGCCAGCAGCTTGGCAGGGTTTGGCATTCAGTACTTC

D gene: .
clone size: .
V gene: TRBV19
J gene: TRBJ2-7
CDR3 protein: CASSPGLGGYEQYF
CDR3 DNA: TGTGCCAGTAGTCCGGGTCTGGGAGGTTACGAGCAGTACTTC

D gene: .
clone size: few
V gene: TRBV9
J gene: TRBJ1-2
CDR3 protein: CASSAHGAGGYGYTF
CDR3 DNA: TGTGCCAGCAGCGCCCATGGGGCGGGCGGCTATGGCTACACCTTC

D gene: TRBD2
clone size: .
V gene: TRBV4-2
J gene: TRBJ2-1
CDR3 protein: CASSQGLAVYNEQFF
CDR3 DNA: TGTGCCAGCAGCCAGGGTCTAGCGGTCTACAATGAGCAGTTCTTC

D gene: .
clone size: .
V gene: TRBV6-6
J gene: TRBJ1-1
CDR3 protein: CASSSGAEAFF
CDR3 DNA: TGTGCCAGCAGTTCGGGCGCTGAAGCTTTCTTT

D gene: TRBD2
clone size: .
V gene: TRBV7-8
J gene: TRBJ2-5
CDR3 protein: CASSGSVGQETQYF
CDR3 DNA: TGTGCGTCTAGCGGGAGTGTCGGCCAAGAGACCCAGTACTTC

D gene: .
clone size: .
V gene: TRBV10-3
J gene: TRBJ2-7
CDR3 protein: CAIHSGGSYEQYF
CDR3 DNA: TGTGCCATCCACTCAGGGGGGTCCTACGAGCAGTACTTC

D gene: .
clone size: .
V gene: TRBV5-6
J gene: TRBJ1-2
CDR3 protein: CASSLEDSLPHYGYTF
CDR3 DNA: TGTGCCAGCAGCTTGGAGGACAGTCTTCCTCACTATGGCTACACCTTC

D gene: .
clone size: .
V gene: TRBV29-1
J gene: TRBJ2-1
CDR3 protein: CSVEAREEQFF
CDR3 DNA: TGCAGCGTTGAAGCCAGGGAGGAGCAGTTCTTC

D gene: .
clone size: medium-sized
V gene: TRBV11-2
J gene: TRBJ2-7
CDR3 protein: CASSLGAAASYEQYF
CDR3 DNA: TGTGCCAGCAGCTTAGGAGCAGCGGCCTCCTACGAGCAGTACTTC

D gene: .
clone size: .
V gene: TRBV11-2
J gene: TRBJ1-2
CDR3 protein: CASSLSTGLHYGYTF
CDR3 DNA: TGTGCCAGCAGCTTAAGCACGGGGCTTCACTATGGCTACACCTTC

D gene: .
clone size: .
V gene: TRBV28
J gene: TRBJ2-7
CDR3 protein: CASSSRGVLYEQYF
CDR3 DNA: TGTGCCAGCAGTTCGAGAGGGGTGTTGTACGAGCAGTACTTC

D gene: .
clone size: .
V gene: TRBV6-6
J gene: TRBJ2-7
CDR3 protein: CASSSLGGTYEQYF
CDR3 DNA: TGTGCCAGCAGTTCCTTAGGGGGAACCTACGAGCAGTACTTC

D gene: TRBD1
clone size: .
V gene: TRBV18
J gene: TRBJ2-7
CDR3 protein: CASSPPGRQGYEQYF
CDR3 DNA: TGTGCCAGCTCACCACCGGGACGACAGGGTTACGAGCAGTACTTC

D gene: .
clone size: .
V gene: TRBV5-5
J gene: TRBJ2-5
CDR3 protein: CASTVGRIQETQYF
CDR3 DNA: TGTGCCAGCACCGTAGGACGGATCCAAGAGACCCAGTACTTC

D gene: .
clone size: .
V gene: TRBV2
J gene: TRBJ2-1
CDR3 protein: CASSDVGQVNEQFF
CDR3 DNA: TGTGCCAGCAGTGATGTGGGGCAAGTCAATGAGCAGTTCTTC

D gene: TRBD1
clone size: .
V gene: TRBV29-1
J gene: TRBJ2-1
CDR3 protein: CSVEMGTGDNEQFF
CDR3 DNA: TGCAGCGTTGAAATGGGGACAGGGGACAATGAGCAGTTCTTC

D gene: .
clone size: .
V gene: TRBV10-3
J gene: TRBJ1-2
CDR3 protein: CAIIVGAEVHF
CDR3 DNA: TGTGCCATCATCGTAGGGGCAGAAGTTCACTTC

D gene: .
clone size: .
V gene: TRBV2
J gene: TRBJ1-4
CDR3 protein: CASRGDSEKLFF
CDR3 DNA: TGTGCCAGCAGAGGGGACTCTGAAAAACTGTTTTTT

D gene: TRBD1
clone size: .
V gene: TRBV19
J gene: TRBJ2-5
CDR3 protein: CAYLKRPGQGVGETQYF
CDR3 DNA: TGTGCTTACTTAAAACGGCCGGGACAGGGGGTCGGGGAGACCCAGTACTTC

D gene: .
clone size: .
V gene: TRBV6-1
J gene: TRBJ1-1
CDR3 protein: CASSEAAPGLNTEAFF
CDR3 DNA: TGTGCCAGCAGTGAAGCGGCCCCAGGGTTGAACACTGAAGCTTTCTTT

D gene: TRBD1
clone size: .
V gene: TRBV11-2
J gene: TRBJ2-1
CDR3 protein: CASSLLGTGSNEQFF
CDR3 DNA: TGTGCCAGCAGCTTGCTCGGGACAGGGTCCAATGAGCAGTTCTTC

D gene: .
clone size: .
V gene: TRBV7-2
J gene: TRBJ1-5
CDR3 protein: CASSLRAKDTNQPQHF
CDR3 DNA: TGTGCCAGCAGCTTAAGGGCCAAGGATACCAATCAGCCCCAGCATTTT

D gene: .
clone size: .
V gene: TRBV7-8
J gene: TRBJ2-3
CDR3 protein: CASSPRTGFTDTQYF
CDR3 DNA: TGTGCCAGCAGCCCGCGGACTGGCTTCACAGATACGCAGTATTTT

D gene: TRBD1
clone size: .
V gene: TRBV11-1
J gene: TRBJ2-7
CDR3 protein: CASSLPSTGDEQYF
CDR3 DNA: TGTGCCAGCAGCTTACCCTCGACAGGGGACGAGCAGTACTTC

D gene: .
clone size: .
V gene: TRBV30
J gene: TRBJ1-5
CDR3 protein: CAWKSAPGNQPQHF
CDR3 DNA: TGTGCCTGGAAGTCGGCCCCTGGCAATCAGCCCCAGCATTTT

D gene: .
clone size: .
V gene: TRBV2
J gene: TRBJ1-5
CDR3 protein: CASSEVWGRNQPQHF
CDR3 DNA: TGTGCCAGCAGTGAAGTGTGGGGCCGGAATCAGCCCCAGCATTTT

D gene: TRBD1
clone size: .
V gene: TRBV18
J gene: TRBJ2-7
CDR3 protein: CASSPIGQGAYEQYF
CDR3 DNA: TGTGCCAGCTCCCCAATAGGGCAGGGGGCTTACGAGCAGTACTTC

D gene: .
clone size: .
V gene: TRBV9
J gene: TRBJ2-1
CDR3 protein: CASSATSRGQFF
CDR3 DNA: TGTGCCAGCAGCGCAACTAGCAGGGGGCAGTTCTTC

D gene: .
clone size: .
V gene: TRBV27
J gene: TRBJ1-5
CDR3 protein: CASSLSRFSNQPQHF
CDR3 DNA: TGTGCCAGCAGTTTATCGCGGTTTAGCAATCAGCCCCAGCATTTT

D gene: TRBD1
clone size: .
V gene: TRBV27
J gene: TRBJ1-6
CDR3 protein: CASSNPGQGGTPLHF
CDR3 DNA: TGTGCCAGCAGCAATCCGGGACAGGGAGGGACACCCCTCCACTTT

D gene: .
clone size: once
V gene: TRBV7-9
J gene: TRBJ2-7
CDR3 protein: CASRPPTGSYEQYF
CDR3 DNA: TGTGCCAGCAGACCCCCAACAGGCTCCTACGAGCAGTACTTC

D gene: .
clone size: .
V gene: TRBV6-5
J gene: TRBJ2-7
CDR3 protein: CASSYGNRFHEQYF
CDR3 DNA: TGTGCCAGCAGTTACGGCAACAGATTCCACGAGCAGTACTTC

D gene: .
clone size: .
V gene: TRBV18
J gene: TRBJ1-2
CDR3 protein: CASSPRDPTRGYTF
CDR3 DNA: TGTGCCAGCTCACCTCGGGACCCAACCAGAGGCTACACCTTC

D gene: .
clone size: .
V gene: TRBV11-2
J gene: TRBJ2-3
CDR3 protein: CASSLGGGTMQYF
CDR3 DNA: TGTGCCAGCAGCTTAGGAGGGGGGACGATGCAGTATTTT

D gene: TRBD1
clone size: .
V gene: TRBV4-1
J gene: TRBJ2-7
CDR3 protein: CASSFNRDRGSYEQYF
CDR3 DNA: TGCGCCAGCAGCTTTAACCGGGACAGAGGATCCTACGAGCAGTACTTC

D gene: .
clone size: .
V gene: TRBV7-8
J gene: TRBJ2-1
CDR3 protein: CASSHAVVTRGSYNEQFF
CDR3 DNA: TGTGCCAGCAGCCATGCCGTGGTGACGCGGGGCTCCTACAATGAGCAGTTCTTC

D gene: .
clone size: .
V gene: TRBV19
J gene: TRBJ2-5
CDR3 protein: CASSLGLRPNQETQYF
CDR3 DNA: TGTGCCAGTAGTCTCGGCTTAAGGCCGAATCAAGAGACCCAGTACTTC